The clone carrying this T cell receptor (beta chain) was counted between two and nine times. Original handling: How many nucleated cells were present was estimated from reference gene primer amplification. Using immunoSEQ multiplex PCR, the repertoire was profiled, and TCRdb retains in-frame clones only, with some absent. V, J and clone size are taken as reported in that table, and D and trimming were inferred from the DNA itself. The sample contains about 75,000 clones, 88% of which appear only once. The germline V gene encodes CDR1 SGHVS and CDR2 FNYEAQ. The V gene lost 8 bases and the J gene lost 3 bases, with 10 bases spanning the gap. This CDR3 has 12 amino acids. This sample is drawn from a study of blood T cell repertoires in COVID-19. About the research overall: COVID-19 samples collected from the United States, Italy and Spain covered acute and convalescent phases. PBMCs, B-cell-depleted T cells, or T cells provided the cDNA or gDNA that made up the material.

J is TRBJ2-5 and V is TRBV7-6; a possible D gene is TRBD1 (6 bases). Input material: peripheral blood. The sequence came from a human donor in a cohort sampled during active COVID-19. The CDR3 bases are TGTGCCAGCCTGGGGGCTGAAGAGACCCAGTACTTC. It is translated as CASLGAEETQYF.